Listed below are T cell receptor beta chains from one sample, sequenced in a study of long-term antiretroviral therapy in people with HIV. Generated by immunoSEQ multiplex PCR, the TCRdb table keeps only in-frame clones and is missing some. Of some 2,500 clones listed, around 74% are singletons. The sequencing here drew on unsorted PBMCs, taken 0.4 years before starting antiretroviral therapy. The receptors come from a woman in her thirties or forties with HIV. Each CDR3 is given with its conserved first and last residue. A D gene is named only where the DNA matches it firmly. Clone sizes are given selectively: once, few, many, or a class where the clone is expanded.

J	D	size	V	DNA	CDR3
TRBJ2-3	TRBD2	-	TRBV5-4	TGTGCCAGCAGCTCCCGTAGCGGGGGGATCAGCACAGATACGCAGTATTTT	CASSSRSGGISTDTQYF
TRBJ2-1	TRBD1	-	TRBV5-4	TGTGCCAGCAGCTTCAACAGGGGTAGGGGGAATGAGCAGTTCTTC	CASSFNRGRGNEQFF
TRBJ2-3	-	-	TRBV6-5	TGTGCCAGCAGTTACGAGTCTTTTGCCACAGATACGCAGTATTTT	CASSYESFATDTQYF
TRBJ1-4	-	-	TRBV27	TGTGCCAGCAGTCCAACCCGGGGAAAACTGTTTTTT	CASSPTRGKLFF
TRBJ1-6	TRBD1	-	TRBV5-1	TGCGTCCAGCACCCCCCAGGGGGCGGGTCACCCCTCCACTTT	CVQHPPGGGSPLHF
TRBJ1-4	-	-	TRBV15	TGTGCCACCAGCAGAGATAGCCGGGCCTCCAATGAAAAACTGTTTTTT	CATSRDSRASNEKLFF
TRBJ2-7	-	-	TRBV19	TGTGCCAGTAGTATCCGGCTAGCCTACGAGCAGTACTTC	CASSIRLAYEQYF
TRBJ1-1	-	-	TRBV18	TGTGCCAGCTCACCGGAAGAAGAAGCTTCGAACACTGAAGCTTTCTTT	CASSPEEEASNTEAFF
TRBJ1-1	-	-	TRBV4-1	TGCGCCAGCAGCCATTCAGGGCCTCACTCCCCCGCTGAAGCTTTCTTT	CASSHSGPHSPAEAFF
TRBJ2-1	TRBD2	-	TRBV7-8	TGTGCCAGCAGCACAGACGGGGGGGTAGCAAACAATGAGCAGTTCTTC	CASSTDGGVANNEQFF
TRBJ1-5	-	once	TRBV6-1	TGTGCCAGCAGTGAACTTTGGGGAGCTCAGCCCCAGCATTTT	CASSELWGAQPQHF
TRBJ2-7	-	-	TRBV5-1	TGCGCCAGCAGCTTGGATACGGCGGACACCTACGAGCAGTACTTC	CASSLDTADTYEQYF
TRBJ2-5	-	-	TRBV7-2	TGTGCCAGCAGACCCCCCCGGGACAAACAAGAGACCCAGTACTTC	CASRPPRDKQETQYF
TRBJ2-7	-	-	TRBV6-1	TGTGCCAGCAGTGCGACCTACGAGCAGTACTTC	CASSATYEQYF
TRBJ2-3	-	-	TRBV7-9	TGTGCCAGCAGCTTAGAACTTTCGCAGGGCCGAGATACGCAGTATTTT	CASSLELSQGRDTQYF
TRBJ2-5	-	-	TRBV19	TGTGCCAGTAGTGGATCACGTCTTCAAGAGACCCAGTACTTC	CASSGSRLQETQYF
TRBJ2-1	TRBD2	-	TRBV6-4	TGTGCCAGCAGTGCCTTAGCGGGAACTCACTACAATGAGCAGTTCTTC	CASSALAGTHYNEQFF
TRBJ2-3	TRBD1	-	TRBV6-6	TGTGCCAGCAGGAACGGACAGGGCGCAGATACGCAGTATTTT	CASRNGQGADTQYF
TRBJ1-1	-	-	TRBV9	TGTGCCAGCAGTCTTTCCCGGAACACTGAAGCTTTCTTT	CASSLSRNTEAFF
TRBJ2-7	-	-	TRBV7-2	TGTGCCAGCAGCTTACAAGGTAGTACTCCCTACGAGCAGTACTTC	CASSLQGSTPYEQYF
TRBJ2-3	TRBD1	-	TRBV5-4	TGTGCCAGCAGCTTAACAGGGGCAAATACGCAGTATTTT	CASSLTGANTQYF
TRBJ1-6	-	-	TRBV19	TGTGCCAGTAGTATTCGACAGCTAATTTCACCCCTCCACTTT	CASSIRQLISPLHF
TRBJ1-2	-	-	TRBV5-1	TGCGCCAGCAGCTTGGCGGTTACACTCCGAGGCGACTATGGCTACACCTTC	CASSLAVTLRGDYGYTF
TRBJ2-7	-	-	TRBV5-1	TGCGCCAGCAGCTTGGAGGGGGGTGCCGAGCAGTACTTC	CASSLEGGAEQYF